These 5 T cell receptor beta chains were sequenced from one sample in a study of T-cell reconstitution after alpha-beta-depleted transplantation in children. The library targeted TCRbeta and was prepared with unique molecular identifiers. TCRdb re-derived calls from the PCR reads in MiXCR, one entry per CDR3 protein. Among 70,000 to 95,000 distinct CDR3 sequences listed, around 15% were seen once. The input for sequencing was PBMCs, mostly from graft donor cells, taken 180 days after TCRalphabeta/CD19-depleted stem cell transplant. The receptors originated from a male patient under 10 years old who had a stem cell transplant for acute lymphoblastic leukemia, so the T cells may come from the graft donor.

The gene calls are TRBV18 and TRBJ2-4; D is uncertain. CDR1 KGHSH and CDR2 LQKENI come from the germline V gene. V was pared by 1 base and J by 3 bases, with 4 bases between. CDR3 length: 13 residues. The CDR3 DNA reads TGTGCCAGCTCACCACGGGACAAAAACATTCAGTACTTC. Its protein product is CASSPRDKNIQYF.

The rearrangement joins TRBV11-2 to TRBJ2-3; D is uncertain. CDR3 length equals 13 residues. V lost 0 bases, J lost 6 bases, and 7 bases lay in between. CDR1 is SGHAT and CDR2 is FQNNGV in the germline V gene. CDR3 DNA: TGTGCCAGCAGCTTAGATCGTAAGGATACGCAGTATTTT. Its translation: CASSLDRKDTQYF.

CDR3 sequence: CASSPPSGGGTGELFF. The CDR3 bases are TGTGCCAGCAGCCCGCCCTCAGGGGGTGGCACCGGGGAGCTGTTTTTT. The chain has TRBV7-2 and TRBJ2-2, with 7 bases that match TRBD1. Germline assignment: CDR1 SGHTA and CDR2 FQGNSA. V shed 5 bases and J 4 bases; nucleotides not matched to a gene: 10. CDR3 size: 16 residues.

This clonotype came up a few times. The V and J genes are TRBV18 and TRBJ2-1; 8 nucleotides line up with TRBD2. The germline gives CDR1 KGHSH, CDR2 LQKENI. The CDR3 runs 16 residues. V lost 4 bases to trimming and J lost 0 bases; unmatched junction nucleotides: 5. The DNA of the CDR3 is TGTGCCAGCTCACTTGTAGCGGGGAGCTCCTACAATGAGCAGTTCTTC. It translates to CASSLVAGSSYNEQFF. Filled out from reference TRBV18 and TRBJ2-1, the complete variable domain reads NAGVMQNPRHLVRRRGQEARLRCSPMKGHSHVYWYRQLPEEGLKFMVYLQKENIIDESGMPKERFSAEFPKEGPSILRIQQVVRGDSAAYFCASSLVAGSSYNEQFFGPGTRLTVL.

This clonotype was detected a few times. The chain links TRBV6-1 to TRBJ2-3; TRBD1 aligns across 9 bases. The germline V gene encodes CDR1 MNHNS and CDR2 SASEGT. The J segment lost 0 bases and the V segment lost 4 bases, leaving 2 bases of the junction unmatched. The CDR3 covers 15 residues. The CDR3 sequence: CASSGTGVSTDTQYF. The CDR3, as DNA: TGTGCCAGCAGTGGGACAGGGGTGAGCACAGATACGCAGTATTTT.